What follows are 10 T cell receptor beta chains derived from one specimen sequenced in a study of CXCR3-negative and CXCR3-positive naive CD8 T cells (dated by TCRdb to the late 2010s). What the work shows at the level of the full study, not this receptor alone: TRB CDR3s from CXCR3-positive naive cells showed higher hydrophobicity (lower Kidera factor 4), lower energy, and higher strength and volume indices than CXCR3-negative naive cells.

These receptors are not linked to any known antigen. The sample was run on a NextSeq 550. The Human TCR Profiling Kit (MiLaboratory) was used to prepare UMI-labeled 5' RACE TRB cDNA libraries. TCRdb reprocessed the public reads and reports one entry per CDR3 protein sequence, without DNA. The sample table on file contains 85,000 to 130,000 distinct CDR3 sequences. More than 0.3% of the sample is taken by the ten largest. Sequencing was performed on naive CXCR3+ CD8+ T cells from blood. This specimen's cell subset or site label, interpreted: CD45RO-CCR7+CD27+CD95- naive CD8+ T cells expressing CXCR3 (TNR3+). These receptors were obtained from a human donor in good health. Some clones in this sample may be carry-over from other donors' samples.

The chain carries TRBV3-1 and TRBJ2-3; the D gene TCRdb calls, TRBD1, cannot be checked with no DNA. Germline V lookup: CDR1 LGHDT, CDR2 YNNKEL (reference sequence). The CDR3 covers 17 residues. The CDR3 region is CASSQSAGTASTDTQYF.

V and J are TRBV29-1 and TRBJ2-1; the TRBD2 assignment by TCRdb is unverifiable without DNA. The CDR3 has 13 residues. From germline, CDR1 is SQVTM and CDR2 ANQGSEA. The CDR3 loop reads CSVAVADYNEQFF.

The chain carries TRBV9 and TRBJ2-2; TCRdb's D gene call, TRBD1, goes unchecked for lack of DNA. This CDR3 has 15 residues. Germline loops: CDR1 SGDLS, CDR2 YYNGEE. CDR3 sequence: CASSESGGLTGELFF.

This chain uses TRBV28 with TRBJ2-3; the TCRdb call, TRBD1, lacks DNA for checking. Per germline, CDR1 MDHEN and CDR2 SYDVKM. The CDR3 is 15 amino acids. CDR3 residues: CASIDRGLRTDTQYF.

The V call is TRBV7-2, the J call TRBJ2-5. The CDR3 has 14 residues. Germline-derived CDR1 and CDR2 are SGHTA and FQGNSA. This CDR3 reads CASSPAILQETQYF.

This chain links TRBV20-1 with TRBJ2-1. The CDR3 is made up of 13 amino acids. Germline V gene sequence: CDR1 DFQATT, CDR2 SNEGSKA (reference sequence). The CDR3 spells CSARGYYDNEQFF.

The V gene is TRBV6-6, the J gene TRBJ2-5; the TRBD2 assignment by TCRdb is unverifiable without DNA. CDR1 is MNHNY and CDR2 is SVGAGI in the germline V gene (reference sequence). The CDR3 is 16 residues long. CDR3 in amino acids: CASSYILLAGEETQYF.

The rearrangement links TRBV24-1 to TRBJ2-2; the TCRdb call, TRBD2, lacks DNA for checking. Germline CDR1 KGHDR, CDR2 SFDVKD. This CDR3 contains 15 residues. This chain's CDR3 is CATSDSDFSTGELFF.

The V and J genes are TRBV27 and TRBJ2-7; TCRdb returns TRBD1, unconfirmable since there is no DNA. The CDR3 extends over 14 amino acids. Germline CDR1 is MNHEY and CDR2 is SMNVEV (reference sequence). This CDR3 reads CASSWTGGFREQYF.

The chain employs TRBV6-1 and TRBJ2-5. CDR3 length: 14 amino acids. The V gene's germline CDR1 is MNHNS and CDR2 SASEGT. This CDR3 reads CASTNSGVQETQYF.